The clone carrying this T cell receptor (beta chain) was counted ten times or more. This sample is part of a study of T cells after yellow fever vaccination. The germline CDR1 and CDR2 sequences are KGHSH and LQKENI. The CDR3 runs to 14 residues. Trimming cost V 4 bases and J 3 bases, with 11 bases left between them. TCRdb used MiXCR to reprocess the 5' RACE reads, holding one entry per CDR3 protein. Among under 50,000 distinct CDR3 sequences, around 6.4% were seen once, and the ten largest hold 8% to 13%. General study findings and limits: Though it reached lower strength, the secondary response hit its peak faster, day 5 versus 15.

The sequence came from a man aged 30-40 years who received the YFV17D yellow fever vaccine. The J gene is TRBJ2-3, the V gene TRBV18; D unresolved. The sequences come from PBMCs, either bulk or a sorted T-cell subset (CD4+, CD8+, memory, or dextramer-sorted; not recorded which), collected 45 days after the yellow fever booster vaccination. The CDR3 region is CASSRGPATDTQYF. The CDR3 DNA is TGTGCCAGCTCACGAGGACCCGCGACAGATACGCAGTATTTT.